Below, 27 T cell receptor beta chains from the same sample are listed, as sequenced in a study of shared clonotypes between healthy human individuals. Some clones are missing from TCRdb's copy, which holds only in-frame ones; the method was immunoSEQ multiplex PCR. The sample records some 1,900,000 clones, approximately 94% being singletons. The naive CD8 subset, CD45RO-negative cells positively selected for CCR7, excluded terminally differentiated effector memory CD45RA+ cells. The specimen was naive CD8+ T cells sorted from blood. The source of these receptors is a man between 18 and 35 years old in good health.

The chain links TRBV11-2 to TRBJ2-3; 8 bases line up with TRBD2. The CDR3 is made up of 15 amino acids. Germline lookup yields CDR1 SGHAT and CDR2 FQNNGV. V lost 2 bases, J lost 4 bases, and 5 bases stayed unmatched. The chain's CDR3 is CASSLSAGGPDTQYF. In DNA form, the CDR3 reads TGTGCCAGCAGCTTAAGCGCGGGGGGACCAGATACGCAGTATTTT.

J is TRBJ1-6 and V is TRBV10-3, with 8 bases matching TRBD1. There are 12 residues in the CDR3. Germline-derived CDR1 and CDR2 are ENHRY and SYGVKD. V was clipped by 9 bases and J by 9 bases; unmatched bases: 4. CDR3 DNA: TGTGCCATTGGGACAGGTGGTTCACCCCTCCACTTT. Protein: CAIGTGGSPLHF.

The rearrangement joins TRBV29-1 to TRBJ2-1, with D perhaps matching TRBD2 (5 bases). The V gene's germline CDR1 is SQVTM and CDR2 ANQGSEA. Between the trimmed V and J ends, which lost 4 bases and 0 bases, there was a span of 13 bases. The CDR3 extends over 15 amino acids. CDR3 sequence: CSVVGKLLSYNEQFF. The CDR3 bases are TGCAGCGTTGTCGGGAAGCTACTCTCCTACAATGAGCAGTTCTTC.

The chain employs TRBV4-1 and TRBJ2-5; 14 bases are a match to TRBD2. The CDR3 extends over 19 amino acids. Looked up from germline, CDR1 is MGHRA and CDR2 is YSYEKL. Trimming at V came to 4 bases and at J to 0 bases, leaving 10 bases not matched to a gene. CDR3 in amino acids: CASSRPGLAGVGDQETQYF. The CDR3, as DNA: TGCGCCAGCAGCCGGCCGGGACTAGCGGGAGTAGGGGACCAAGAGACCCAGTACTTC.

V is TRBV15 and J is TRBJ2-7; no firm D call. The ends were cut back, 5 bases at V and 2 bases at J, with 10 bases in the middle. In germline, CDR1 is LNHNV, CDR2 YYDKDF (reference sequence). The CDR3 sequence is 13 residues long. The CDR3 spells CATSQETAYEQYF. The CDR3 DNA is TGTGCCACCAGCCAGGAAACCGCCTACGAGCAGTACTTC.

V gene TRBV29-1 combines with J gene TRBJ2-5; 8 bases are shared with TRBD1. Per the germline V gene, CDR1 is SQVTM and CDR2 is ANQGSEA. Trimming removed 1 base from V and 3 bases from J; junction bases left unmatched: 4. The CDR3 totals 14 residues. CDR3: CSVEGTGIKETQYF. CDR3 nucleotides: TGCAGCGTTGAAGGGACAGGGATCAAAGAGACCCAGTACTTC.

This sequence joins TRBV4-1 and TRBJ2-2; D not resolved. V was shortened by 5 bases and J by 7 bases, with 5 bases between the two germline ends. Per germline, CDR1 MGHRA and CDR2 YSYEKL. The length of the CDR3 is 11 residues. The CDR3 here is CASSLDGELFF. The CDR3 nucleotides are TGCGCCAGCAGCTTAGACGGGGAGCTGTTTTTT.

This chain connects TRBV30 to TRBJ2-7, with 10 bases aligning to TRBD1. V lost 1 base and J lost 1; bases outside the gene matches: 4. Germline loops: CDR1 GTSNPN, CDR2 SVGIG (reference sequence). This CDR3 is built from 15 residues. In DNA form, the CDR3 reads TGTGCCTGGAGTGGACAGGGGGCTCCATCCTACGAGCAGTACTTC. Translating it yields CAWSGQGAPSYEQYF.

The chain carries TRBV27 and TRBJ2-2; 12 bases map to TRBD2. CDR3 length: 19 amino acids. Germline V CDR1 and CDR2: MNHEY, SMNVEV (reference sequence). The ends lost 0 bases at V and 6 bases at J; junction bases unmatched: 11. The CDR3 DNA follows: TGTGCCAGCAGTTTATCCCAGGTCCTCCTAGCGGGAGGGCCCGGGGAGCTGTTTTTT. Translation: CASSLSQVLLAGGPGELFF.

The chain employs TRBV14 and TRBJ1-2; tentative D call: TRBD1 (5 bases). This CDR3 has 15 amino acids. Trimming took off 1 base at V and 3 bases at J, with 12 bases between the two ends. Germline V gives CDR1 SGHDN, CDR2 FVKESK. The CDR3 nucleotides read TGTGCCAGCAGCCAAGGGGAAGGGACCTACTATGGCTACACCTTC. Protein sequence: CASSQGEGTYYGYTF.

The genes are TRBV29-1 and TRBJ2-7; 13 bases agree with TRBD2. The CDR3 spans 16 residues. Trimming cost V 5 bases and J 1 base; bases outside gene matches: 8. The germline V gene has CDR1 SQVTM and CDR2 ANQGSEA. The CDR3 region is CSVFGTSGTMSYEQYF. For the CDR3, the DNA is TGCAGCGTTTTTGGGACTAGCGGGACGATGTCCTACGAGCAGTACTTC.

CDR3: CASSIGDSSYEQYF. The DNA of the CDR3 is TGTGCCAGCAGCATCGGCGACTCCTCCTACGAGCAGTACTTC. The V call is TRBV7-2, the J call TRBJ2-7, with D uncertain. V was shortened by 5 bases and J by 0 bases, with 11 bases between the two germline ends. This CDR3 has 14 residues. Germline loops: CDR1 SGHTA, CDR2 FQGNSA.

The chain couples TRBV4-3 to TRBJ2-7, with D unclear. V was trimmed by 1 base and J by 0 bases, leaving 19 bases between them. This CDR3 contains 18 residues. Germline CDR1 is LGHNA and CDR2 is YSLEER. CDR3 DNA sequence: TGCGCCAGCAGCCAAGCTATATCAAGCGCTGAACTCTCCTACGAGCAGTACTTC. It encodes CASSQAISSAELSYEQYF.

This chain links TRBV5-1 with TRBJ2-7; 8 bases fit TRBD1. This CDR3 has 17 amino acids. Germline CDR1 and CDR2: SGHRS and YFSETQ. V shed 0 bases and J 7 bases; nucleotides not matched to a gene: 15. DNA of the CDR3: TGCGCCAGCAGCTTGGCAGGGACAGGAGGAACTAGCAAGGAGCAGTACTTC. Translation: CASSLAGTGGTSKEQYF.

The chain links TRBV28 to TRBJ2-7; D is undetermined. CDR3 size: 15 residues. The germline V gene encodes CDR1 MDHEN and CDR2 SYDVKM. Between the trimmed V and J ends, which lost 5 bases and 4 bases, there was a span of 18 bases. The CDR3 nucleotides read TGTGCCAGCAGTCCCCCGAGTGGGAATCCTTACGAGCAGTACTTC. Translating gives CASSPPSGNPYEQYF.

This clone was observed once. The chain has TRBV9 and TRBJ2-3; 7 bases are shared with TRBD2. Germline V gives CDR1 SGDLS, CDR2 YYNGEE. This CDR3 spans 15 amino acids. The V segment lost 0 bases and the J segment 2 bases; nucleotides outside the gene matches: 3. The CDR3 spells CASSVEGGPTDTQYF. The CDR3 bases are TGTGCCAGCAGCGTAGAGGGAGGGCCCACAGATACGCAGTATTTT.

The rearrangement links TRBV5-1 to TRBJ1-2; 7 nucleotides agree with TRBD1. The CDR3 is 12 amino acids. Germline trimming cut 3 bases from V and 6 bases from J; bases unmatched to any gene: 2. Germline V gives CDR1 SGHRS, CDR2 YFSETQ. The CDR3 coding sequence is TGCGCCAGCAGCTATACAGGGGATGGCTACACCTTC. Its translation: CASSYTGDGYTF.

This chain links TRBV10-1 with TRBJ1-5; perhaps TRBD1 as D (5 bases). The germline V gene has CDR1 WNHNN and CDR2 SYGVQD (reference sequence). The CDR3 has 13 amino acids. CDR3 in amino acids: CPRGDGINQPQHF. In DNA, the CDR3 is TGCCCACGGGGGGACGGGATCAATCAGCCCCAGCATTTT.

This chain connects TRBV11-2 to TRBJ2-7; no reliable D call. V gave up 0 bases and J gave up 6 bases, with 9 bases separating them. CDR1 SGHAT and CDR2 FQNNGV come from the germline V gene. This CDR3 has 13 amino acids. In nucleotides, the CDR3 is TGTGCCAGCAGCTTAGAACCGACGACCGAGCAGTACTTC. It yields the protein CASSLEPTTEQYF.

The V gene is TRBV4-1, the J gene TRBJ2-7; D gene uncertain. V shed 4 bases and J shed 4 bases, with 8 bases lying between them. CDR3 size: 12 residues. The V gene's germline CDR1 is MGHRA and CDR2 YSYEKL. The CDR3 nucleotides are TGCGCCAGCAGCCTGCGAGGATACGAGCAGTACTTC. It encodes CASSLRGYEQYF.

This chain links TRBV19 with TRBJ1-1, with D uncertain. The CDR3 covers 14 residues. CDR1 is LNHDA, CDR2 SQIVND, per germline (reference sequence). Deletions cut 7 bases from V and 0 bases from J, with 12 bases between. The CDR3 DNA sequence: TGTGCCAGTAAGGACTTCGAGATGAACACTGAAGCTTTCTTT. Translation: CASKDFEMNTEAFF.

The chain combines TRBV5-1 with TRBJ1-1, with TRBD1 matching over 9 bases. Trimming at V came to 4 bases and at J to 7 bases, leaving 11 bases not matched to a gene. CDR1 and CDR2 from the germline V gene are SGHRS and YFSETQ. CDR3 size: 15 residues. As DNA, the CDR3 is TGCGCCAGCAGCCCAACAGGGGGCCCTCCCGATGAAGCTTTCTTT. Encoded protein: CASSPTGGPPDEAFF.

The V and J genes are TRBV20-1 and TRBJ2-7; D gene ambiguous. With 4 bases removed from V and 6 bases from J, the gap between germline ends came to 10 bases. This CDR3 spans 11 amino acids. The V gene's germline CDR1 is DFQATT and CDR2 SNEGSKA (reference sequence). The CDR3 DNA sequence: TGCAGTGCTAACGTGTGGGGCGAGCAGTACTTC. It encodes CSANVWGEQYF.

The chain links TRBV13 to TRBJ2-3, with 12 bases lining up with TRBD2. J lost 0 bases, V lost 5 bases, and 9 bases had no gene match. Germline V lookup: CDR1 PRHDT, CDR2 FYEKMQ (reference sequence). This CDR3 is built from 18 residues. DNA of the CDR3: TGTGCCAGCAGCCCCGGACTAGCGGGACGGACTAGCACAGATACGCAGTATTTT. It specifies CASSPGLAGRTSTDTQYF.

CDR3 coding DNA: TGTGCCATCAGTGAGTCTCGGGGTCTTGGCTATGGCTACACCTTC. It specifies CAISESRGLGYGYTF. The rearrangement uses TRBV10-3 and TRBJ1-2; D uncertain. The CDR3 runs 15 residues. The ends were cut back, 0 bases at V and 4 bases at J, with 12 bases in the middle. Germline V gene sequence: CDR1 ENHRY, CDR2 SYGVKD.

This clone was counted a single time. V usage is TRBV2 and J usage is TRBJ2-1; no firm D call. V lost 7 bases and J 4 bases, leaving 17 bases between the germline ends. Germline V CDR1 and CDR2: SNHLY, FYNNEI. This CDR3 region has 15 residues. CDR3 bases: TGTGCCAGCAAGTCATCTGGAACCGGATACAATGAGCAGTTCTTC. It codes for CASKSSGTGYNEQFF.

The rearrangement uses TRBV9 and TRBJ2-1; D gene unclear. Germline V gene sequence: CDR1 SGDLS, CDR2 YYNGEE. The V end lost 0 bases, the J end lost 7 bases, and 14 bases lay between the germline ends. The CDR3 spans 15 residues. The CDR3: CASSVEGYGRNEQFF. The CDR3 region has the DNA TGTGCCAGCAGCGTAGAAGGGTATGGTCGGAATGAGCAGTTCTTC. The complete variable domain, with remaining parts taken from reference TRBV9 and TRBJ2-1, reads DSGVTQTPKHLITATGQRVTLRCSPRSGDLSVYWYQQSLDQGLQFLIQYYNGEERAKGNILERFSAQQFPDLHSELNLSSLELGDSALYFCASSVEGYGRNEQFFGPGTRLTVL.